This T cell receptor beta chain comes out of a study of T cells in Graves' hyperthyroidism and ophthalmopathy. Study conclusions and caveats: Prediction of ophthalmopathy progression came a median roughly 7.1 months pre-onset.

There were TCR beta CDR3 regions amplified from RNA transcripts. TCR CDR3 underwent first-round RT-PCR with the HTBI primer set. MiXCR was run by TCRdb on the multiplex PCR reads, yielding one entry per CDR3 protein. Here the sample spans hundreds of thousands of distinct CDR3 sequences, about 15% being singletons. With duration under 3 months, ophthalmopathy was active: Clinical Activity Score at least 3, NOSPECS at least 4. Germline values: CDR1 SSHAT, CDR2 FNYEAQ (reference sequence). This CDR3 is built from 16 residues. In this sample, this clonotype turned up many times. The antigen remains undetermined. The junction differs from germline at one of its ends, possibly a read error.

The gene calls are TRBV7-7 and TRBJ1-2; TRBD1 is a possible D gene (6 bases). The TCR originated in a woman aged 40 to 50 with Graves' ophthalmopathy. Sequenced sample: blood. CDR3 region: CASSPITGTPIYGYTF. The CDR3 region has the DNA TGTGCTAGCAGCCCTATTACCGGGACACCAATCTATGGCTACACCTTC.